This TCR beta chain is from a study of neurological immune-mediated disorders. This clonotype is classed as medium-sized. No antigen is known for it. General observations from the study: CDR3 amino acid sequences of expanded clones were not shared across subjects, a result suggesting private repertoires in all groups.

From 15-18 subjects, every sequencing run obtained over 190 million TCR-beta sequences. TCRdb itself ran the 5' RACE reads through MiXCR, one entry per CDR3 protein. The profile covers 50,000 to 55,000 distinct CDR3 sequences, with 3.8% appearing a single time and over 5.5% taken by the ten largest. The sequence was obtained from a man between 60 and 75 years old with multiple sclerosis. The sample was PBMCs.

The chain's CDR3 is CSAFTPNYGYTF. In nucleotides, the CDR3 is TGCAGTGCCTTCACCCCTAACTATGGCTACACCTTC. The chain joins TRBV20-1 to TRBJ1-2; D unresolved. The CDR3 runs 12 residues. Germline-derived CDR1 and CDR2 are DFQATT and SNEGSKA (reference sequence). Trimming took off 6 bases at V and 0 bases at J, with 8 bases between the two ends.